Described below is a single T cell receptor beta chain sequence and its context. Repertoires were generated with immunoSEQ multiplex PCR, while TCRdb's copy carries only in-frame clones and drops some. The sample lists around 100,000 clones, approximately 94% seen once, with less than 0.4% in the top ten. The data were obtained in a study of technical replicates of blood from a handful of donors. Per the germline V gene, CDR1 is LGHNA and CDR2 is YNFKEQ. This CDR3 has 14 amino acids. Trimming removed 8 bases at V and 4 bases at J, with 17 bases between. The clonotype comes from a human donor in good health. What was sequenced was T cells isolated from PBMCs. The genes are TRBV4-2 and TRBJ1-1; TRBD1 is a possible D gene (6 bases). CDR3 in DNA: TGTGCCAGCGGGTCCCACAGGGCGGTCACTGAAGCTTTCTTT. It codes for CASGSHRAVTEAFF.